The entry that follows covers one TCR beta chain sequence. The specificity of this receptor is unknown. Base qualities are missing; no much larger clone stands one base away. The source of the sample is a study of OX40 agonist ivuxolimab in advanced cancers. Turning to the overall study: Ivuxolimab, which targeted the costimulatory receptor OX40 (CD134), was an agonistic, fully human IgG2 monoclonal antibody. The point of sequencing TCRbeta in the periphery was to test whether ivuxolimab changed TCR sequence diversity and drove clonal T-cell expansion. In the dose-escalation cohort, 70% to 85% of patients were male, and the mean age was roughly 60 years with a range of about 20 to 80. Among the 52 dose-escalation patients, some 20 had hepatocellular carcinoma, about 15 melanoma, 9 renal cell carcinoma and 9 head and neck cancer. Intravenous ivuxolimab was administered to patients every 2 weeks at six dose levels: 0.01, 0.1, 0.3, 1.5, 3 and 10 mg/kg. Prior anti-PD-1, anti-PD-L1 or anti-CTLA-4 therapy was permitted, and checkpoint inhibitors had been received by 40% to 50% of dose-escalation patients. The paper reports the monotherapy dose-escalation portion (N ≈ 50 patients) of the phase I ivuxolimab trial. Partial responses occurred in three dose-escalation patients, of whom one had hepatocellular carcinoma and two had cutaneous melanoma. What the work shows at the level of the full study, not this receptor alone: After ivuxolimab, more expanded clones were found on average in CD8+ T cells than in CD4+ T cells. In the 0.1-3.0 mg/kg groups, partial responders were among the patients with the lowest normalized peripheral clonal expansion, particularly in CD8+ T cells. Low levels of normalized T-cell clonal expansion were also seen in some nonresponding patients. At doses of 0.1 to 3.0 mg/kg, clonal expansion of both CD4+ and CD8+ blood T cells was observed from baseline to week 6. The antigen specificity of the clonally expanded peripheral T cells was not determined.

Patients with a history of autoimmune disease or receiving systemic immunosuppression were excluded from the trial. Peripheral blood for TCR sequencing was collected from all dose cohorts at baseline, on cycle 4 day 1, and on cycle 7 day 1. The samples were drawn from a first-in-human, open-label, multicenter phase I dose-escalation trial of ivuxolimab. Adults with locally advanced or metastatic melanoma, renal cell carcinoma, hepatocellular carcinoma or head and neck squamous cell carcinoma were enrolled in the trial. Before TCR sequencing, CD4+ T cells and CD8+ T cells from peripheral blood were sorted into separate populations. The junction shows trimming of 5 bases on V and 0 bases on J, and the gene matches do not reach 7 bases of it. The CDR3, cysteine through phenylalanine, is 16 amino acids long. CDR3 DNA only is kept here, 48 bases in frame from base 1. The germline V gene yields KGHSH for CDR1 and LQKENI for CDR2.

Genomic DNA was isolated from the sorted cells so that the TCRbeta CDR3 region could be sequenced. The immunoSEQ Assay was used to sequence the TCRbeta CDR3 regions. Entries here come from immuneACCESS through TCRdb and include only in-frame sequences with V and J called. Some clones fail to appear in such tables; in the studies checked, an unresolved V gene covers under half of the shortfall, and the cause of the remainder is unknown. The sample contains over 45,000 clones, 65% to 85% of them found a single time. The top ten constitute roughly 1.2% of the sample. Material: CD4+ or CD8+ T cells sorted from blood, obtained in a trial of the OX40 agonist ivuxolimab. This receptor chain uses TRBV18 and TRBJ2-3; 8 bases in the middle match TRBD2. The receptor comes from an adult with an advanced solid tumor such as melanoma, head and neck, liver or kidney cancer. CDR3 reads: CASSTTSGPSTDTQYF. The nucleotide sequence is TGTGCCAGCTCAACAACTAGCGGTCCTAGCACAGATACGCAGTATTTT. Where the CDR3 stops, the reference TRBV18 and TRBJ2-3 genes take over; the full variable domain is NAGVMQNPRHLVRRRGQEARLRCSPMKGHSHVYWYRQLPEEGLKFMVYLQKENIIDESGMPKERFSAEFPKEGPSILRIQQVVRGDSAAYFCASSTTSGPSTDTQYFGPGTRLTVL.